This T cell receptor (beta chain) was captured by sequencing in a study of pediatric ulcerative colitis (dated by TCRdb to between 2018 and 2021). General notes on the study: More than 5 ulcerative colitis patients had pancolitis and two had left-sided colitis, with histology consistent with ulcerative colitis in all. Fewer than 10 newly diagnosed, treatment-naive pediatric ulcerative colitis patients and four non-IBD control children each provided paired blood and rectal samples. Using the Pediatric Ulcerative Colitis Activity Index, a couple of patients were classed as having mild disease, several as having moderate disease and three as having acute severe colitis. Broader findings and caveats from the paper: Significantly higher autologous blood-rectal clonal overlap was found in ulcerative colitis patients than in controls, which suggested increased T cell trafficking to inflamed tissue. Blood-derived T cells may have been included in the rectal pinch biopsies, particularly in patients with overt colitis. Because the repertoires came from total lymphocyte DNA, rare subsets such as regulatory T cells may have patterns that are not reflected. Rectal repertoire features separated controls, mild-moderate and acute severe colitis patients; acute severe colitis showed reduced rectal diversity due to clonal expansions. The healthy control group was small, with only a few individuals. For technical reasons, the blood samples of a couple of patients yielded substantially fewer templates, so those samples were excluded from the blood-rectal overlap analysis. A couple of rectal CDR3 clonotypes were found in every ulcerative colitis patient but in no control.

Worth noting for this clone: No cognate antigen has been identified for it. Base qualities are missing; no much larger clone stands one base away.

During colonoscopy, one to two pinch biopsies were obtained from the rectum for research purposes. Ulcerative colitis patients had received no immunosuppressive medication before the diagnostic colonoscopy. Before DNA was isolated, the rectal biopsies underwent proteinase K digestion. The Wizard kit (Promega) was used to extract genomic DNA from blood and intestinal samples. Rearranged CDR3 beta regions were amplified from genomic DNA with multiplex V and J primers using the immunoSEQ TRB Survey service. Survey-level sequencing depth of up to 500,000 reads per sample was used to keep depth equal across samples. Libraries were purified, pooled and sequenced on Illumina technology. For the original study's pipeline: immunoSEQ online tools were used for productive clonality, sample overlap, pairwise scatters, CDR3 beta length, V/D/J gene usage and productiveness. Calculated diversity was defined as the number of unique rearrangements divided by total templates, multiplied by 100, and Shannon and Simpson indices were computed as well. Principal component analysis was performed on Z-score normalized data with the R prcomp function and the ggbiplot package. Morisita's index was used to measure clonal overlap between blood and rectum within each subject. Held by TCRdb, this immuneACCESS table contains in-frame sequences only and omits some clones. Under half of the omission traces to an unresolved V gene where checked; the cause of the rest is unknown. The V and J calls and clone size are taken from that table; D and trimming were inferred from the DNA. The sample table contains tens of thousands of clones; only one count was recorded for 78% of them. Of the sample, more than 3.5% is held by the ten largest clones.

This TCR derives from a girl aged 10 to 17 with moderate ulcerative colitis. Sequencing was performed on gut tissue.

The CDR3 region has the sequence CASSTALGLSLYEQYF. The nucleotide sequence is TGTGCCAGTAGTACGGCTTTGGGTTTAAGTCTCTACGAGCAGTACTTC. The receptor chain draws on TRBV19 and TRBJ2-7, with the D segment identity uncertain. Counted from cysteine to phenylalanine, this CDR3 has 16 amino acids. CDR3 DNA only is kept here, 48 bases in frame from base 1. The germline V gene (reference sequence) supplies CDR1 LNHDA and CDR2 SQIVND. V drops 4 bases and J drops 3 bases, leaving 19 bases in between.